This T cell receptor beta chain was obtained from a study of blood T cell repertoires in COVID-19. The method was immunoSEQ multiplex PCR; TCRdb's version includes in-frame clones alone and lacks a portion of them. The profile shows some 400,000 clones, roughly 90% of them singletons. CDR3 length equals 15 residues. V lost 5 bases, J lost 3 bases, and 9 bases stayed unmatched. Germline loops: CDR1 MDHEN, CDR2 SYDVKM. The rearrangement links TRBV28 to TRBJ2-5; TRBD2 aligns across 7 bases. This sequence was found in a man between 18 and 29 years old with active or convalescent COVID-19. The sample taken for sequencing was peripheral blood. In DNA, the CDR3 is TGTGCCAGCAGTCCGCCTGGGCTAGCGGAAGAGACCCAGTACTTC. Translating gives CASSPPGLAEETQYF.